This T cell receptor beta chain was sequenced in a study of regulatory T cells in long-lasting Graves disease. Regarding time point: newly diagnosed GD, antithyroid drugs for less than 3 months. PBMCs were the source of the RNA used for TCR sequencing. The germline V and J ends were trimmed by 5 bases and 13 bases, with 20 bases remaining between them. The V gene's germline CDR1 is SGHAT and CDR2 FQNNGV. The CDR3 sequence is 14 residues long. This clonotype has only a few counts. Arm-PCR of CDR3 regions and iRepertoire HTBI primers were the basis on which TCR beta libraries were built. A single record per CDR3 protein comes from TCRdb applying MiXCR to the multiplex PCR reads. The sample consists of roughly 420,000 distinct CDR3 sequences, over 15% of them appearing once. This sample also belongs to another study, concerning T cells in Graves' hyperthyroidism and ophthalmopathy.

The rearrangement uses TRBV11-2 and TRBJ2-2; perhaps TRBD2 as D (5 bases). The clonotype comes from a woman aged 18 to 35 with Graves disease. This sample comprised peripheral blood mononuclear cells (PBMCs), obtained at new diagnosis, from a patient treated with antithyroid drugs. The CDR3 region has the DNA TGTGCCAGCAGCCCACCTGAGGGCAGGCCGGGGCTGTTTTTT. It specifies CASSPPEGRPGLFF.